This T cell receptor (beta chain) derives from a study of T cell changes during pregnancy in multiple sclerosis. Here immunoSEQ multiplex PCR was the method, and the copy in TCRdb shows in-frame clones only, minus some. The sample yields 30,000 to 45,000 clones, 93% seen once. In its sample, this clone was seen once. The CDR3 spans 15 residues. V lost 6 bases, J lost 7 bases, and 6 bases stayed unmatched. Germline CDR1 reads ENHRY; CDR2 reads SYGVKD. The V call is TRBV10-3, the J call TRBJ2-7, with TRBD2 identical over 16 bases. The sequence was collected from a female donor with multiple sclerosis, enrolled in a pregnancy study. The sequences come from CD4+ T cells from peripheral blood mononuclear cells, collected in the first trimester of pregnancy. The CDR3: CAIRAGTSGREEQYF. CDR3 nucleotide sequence: TGTGCCATCAGGGCCGGGACTAGCGGGAGGGAAGAGCAGTACTTC.